This T cell receptor (beta chain) was observed in a study of T cell responses to AZD1222 COVID-19 vaccine. Sequenced by immunoSEQ multiplex PCR; TCRdb stores in-frame clones only, minus some. The repertoire has about 110,000 clones, around 88% of them found once; the top ten carry 6.5%. The V and J ends lost 1 base and 14 bases respectively, with 18 bases between them. The CDR3 loop spans 15 amino acids. Germline values: CDR1 MNHNS, CDR2 SASEGT. This clone was observed a handful of times. Analysis merged second doses at about 4 or about 12 weeks. Source: peripheral blood, taken 28 days after the second AZD1222 dose. The origin of this receptor is an adult who received the AZD1222 COVID-19 vaccine. The V and J genes are TRBV6-1 and TRBJ1-6; possible D gene TRBD1, 6 bases. CDR3 sequence: CASSEGGGGSASLHF. The CDR3 coding sequence is TGTGCCAGCAGTGAAGGGGGAGGGGGGTCGGCATCCCTCCACTTT.